This TCR beta chain originates from a study of chemoradiotherapy in HPV16-positive cancers. For the study at large: Candidate HPV-specific clones and shared TCR motifs came from a couple of HPV16-positive patients.

Repertoires were sampled repeatedly during chemoradiotherapy. Assay: immunoSEQ multiplex PCR; the TCRdb copy retains only in-frame clones and omits some. The profile shows tens of thousands of clones, around 94% of them singletons. The study's findings and limits: Candidate HPV-specific clones and E7-related TCR motifs grew in tumor during treatment. For HPV16-positive patients, expanding HPV-responsive T cells associated with longer recurrence-free survival.

As for this clone: The antigen is not known.

The germline gives CDR1 SQVTM, CDR2 ANQGSEA. Trimming stripped 5 bases from V and 5 bases from J, with 13 bases between. The CDR3 is 14 residues long. This receptor was obtained from a human donor with HPV-associated anogenital cancer. This material was acquired from a patient who underwent chemoradiotherapy. This chain connects TRBV29-1 to TRBJ1-6; the D gene is possibly TRBD1 (6 bases). CDR3 coding DNA: TGCAGCGTTAGGCAAGGGGGAAATAATTCACCCCTCCACTTT. The encoded protein is CSVRQGGNNSPLHF. Full variable domain (outside the CDR3, taken from reference TRBV29-1 and TRBJ1-6): SAVISQKPSRDICQRGTSLTIQCQVDSQVTMMFWYRQQPGQSLTLIATANQGSEATYESGFVIDKFPISRPNLTFSTLTVSNMSPEDSSIYLCSVRQGGNNSPLHFGNGTRLTVT.